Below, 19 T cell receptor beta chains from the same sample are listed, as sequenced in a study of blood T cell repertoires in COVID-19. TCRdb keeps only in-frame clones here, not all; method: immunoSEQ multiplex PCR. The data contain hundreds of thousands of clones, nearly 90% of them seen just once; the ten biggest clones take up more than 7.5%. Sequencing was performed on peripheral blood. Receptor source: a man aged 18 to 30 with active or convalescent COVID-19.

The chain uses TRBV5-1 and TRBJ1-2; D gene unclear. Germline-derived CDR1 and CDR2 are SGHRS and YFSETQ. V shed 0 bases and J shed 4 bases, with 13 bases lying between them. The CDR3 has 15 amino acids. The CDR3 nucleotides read TGCGCCAGCAGCTTGGCCCCAGGACGGGGCTATGGCTACACCTTC. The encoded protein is CASSLAPGRGYGYTF. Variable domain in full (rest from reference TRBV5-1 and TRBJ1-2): KAGVTQTPRYLIKTRGQQVTLSCSPISGHRSVSWYQQTPGQGLQFLFEYFSETQRNKGNFPGRFSGRQFSNSRSEMNVSTLELGDSALYLCASSLAPGRGYGYTFGSGTRLTVV.

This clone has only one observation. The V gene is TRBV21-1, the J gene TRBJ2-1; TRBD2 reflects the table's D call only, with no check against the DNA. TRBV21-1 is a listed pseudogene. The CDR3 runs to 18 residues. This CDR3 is CASSKATETSGGYNEQFF. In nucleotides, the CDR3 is TGTGCCAGCAGCAAAGCAACCGAGACTAGCGGGGGGTACAATGAGCAGTTCTTC.

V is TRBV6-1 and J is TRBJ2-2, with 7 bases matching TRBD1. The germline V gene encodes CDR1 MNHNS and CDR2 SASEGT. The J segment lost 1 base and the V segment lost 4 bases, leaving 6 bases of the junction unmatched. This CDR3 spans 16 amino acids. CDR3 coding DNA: TGTGCCAGCAGTGGACAGGGTACCTGGAACACCGGGGAGCTGTTTTTT. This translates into CASSGQGTWNTGELFF.

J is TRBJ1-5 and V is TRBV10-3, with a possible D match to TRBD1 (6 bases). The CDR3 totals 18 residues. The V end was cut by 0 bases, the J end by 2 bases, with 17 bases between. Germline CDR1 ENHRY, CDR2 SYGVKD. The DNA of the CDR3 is TGTGCCATCAGTGAGTCGATAGCAGGGGCGGGAGGCAATCAGCCCCAGCATTTT. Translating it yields CAISESIAGAGGNQPQHF.

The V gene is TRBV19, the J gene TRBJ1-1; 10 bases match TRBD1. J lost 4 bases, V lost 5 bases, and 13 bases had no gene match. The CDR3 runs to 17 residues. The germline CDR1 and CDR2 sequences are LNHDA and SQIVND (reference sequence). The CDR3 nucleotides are TGTGCCAGTAGTCCGGGACAGGGGTTCTCTTGGGTCACTGAAGCTTTCTTT. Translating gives CASSPGQGFSWVTEAFF.

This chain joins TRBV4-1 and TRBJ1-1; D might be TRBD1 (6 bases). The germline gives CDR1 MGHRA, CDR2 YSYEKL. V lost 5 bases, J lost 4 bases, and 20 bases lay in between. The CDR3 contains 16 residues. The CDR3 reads CASSSGPGGLSTEAFF. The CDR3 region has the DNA TGCGCCAGCAGCTCAGGTCCCGGGGGGCTGAGCACTGAAGCTTTCTTT.

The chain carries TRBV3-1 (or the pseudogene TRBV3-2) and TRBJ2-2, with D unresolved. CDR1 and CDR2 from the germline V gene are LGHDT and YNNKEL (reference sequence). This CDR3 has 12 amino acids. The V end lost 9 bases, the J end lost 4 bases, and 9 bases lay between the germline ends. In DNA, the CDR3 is TGTGCCAGTCATGAGGCCACCGGGGAGCTGTTTTTT. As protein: CASHEATGELFF.

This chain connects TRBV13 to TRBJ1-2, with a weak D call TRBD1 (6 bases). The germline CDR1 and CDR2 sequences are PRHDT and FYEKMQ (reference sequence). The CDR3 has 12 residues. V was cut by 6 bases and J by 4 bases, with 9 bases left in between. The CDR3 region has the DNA TGTGCCAGCAGGGGACAAGGCTATGGCTACACCTTC. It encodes CASRGQGYGYTF.

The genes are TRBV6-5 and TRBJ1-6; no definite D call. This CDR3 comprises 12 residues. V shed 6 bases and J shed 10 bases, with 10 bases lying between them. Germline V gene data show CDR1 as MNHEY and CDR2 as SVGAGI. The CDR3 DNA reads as TGTGCCAGCAGCCCCCGTAGATCACCCCTCCACTTT. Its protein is CASSPRRSPLHF.

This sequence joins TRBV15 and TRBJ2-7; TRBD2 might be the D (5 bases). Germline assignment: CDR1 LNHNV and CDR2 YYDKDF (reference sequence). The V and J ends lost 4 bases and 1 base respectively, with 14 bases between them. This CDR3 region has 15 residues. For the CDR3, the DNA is TGTGCCACCAGCACATCGGGTCTAGCTTCCTACGAGCAGTACTTC. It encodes CATSTSGLASYEQYF. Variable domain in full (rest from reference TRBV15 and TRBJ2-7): DAMVIQNPRYQVTQFGKPVTLSCSQTLNHNVMYWYQQKSSQAPKLLFHYYDKDFNNEADTPDNFQSRRPNTSFCFLDIRSPGLGDTAMYLCATSTSGLASYEQYFGPGTRLTVT.

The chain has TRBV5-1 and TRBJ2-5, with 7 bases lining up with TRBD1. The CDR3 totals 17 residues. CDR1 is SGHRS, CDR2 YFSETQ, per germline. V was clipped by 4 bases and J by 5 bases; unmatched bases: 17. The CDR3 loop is CASSVRDSVPNLETQYF. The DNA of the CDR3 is TGCGCCAGCAGCGTCCGGGACAGTGTACCGAATTTGGAGACCCAGTACTTC.

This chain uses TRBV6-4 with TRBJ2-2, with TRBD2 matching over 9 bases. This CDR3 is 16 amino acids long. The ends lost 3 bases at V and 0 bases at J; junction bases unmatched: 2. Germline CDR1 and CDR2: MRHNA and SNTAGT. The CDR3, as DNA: TGTGCCAGCAGTGATAGCGGGGGACCGAACACCGGGGAGCTGTTTTTT. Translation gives CASSDSGGPNTGELFF.

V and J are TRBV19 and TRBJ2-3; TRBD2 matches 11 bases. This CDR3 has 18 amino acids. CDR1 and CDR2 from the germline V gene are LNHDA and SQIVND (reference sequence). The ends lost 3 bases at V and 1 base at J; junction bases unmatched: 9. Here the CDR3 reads CASSIILAGGLGTDTQYF. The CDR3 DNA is TGTGCCAGTAGTATTATTCTAGCGGGGGGCCTGGGCACAGATACGCAGTATTTT.

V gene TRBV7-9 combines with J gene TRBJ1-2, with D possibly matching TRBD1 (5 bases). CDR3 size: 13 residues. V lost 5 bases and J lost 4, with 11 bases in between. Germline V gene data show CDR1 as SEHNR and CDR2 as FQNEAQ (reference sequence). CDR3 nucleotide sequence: TGTGCCAGCAGCCCCGGGGGGAGCTATGGCTACACCTTC. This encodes CASSPGGSYGYTF.

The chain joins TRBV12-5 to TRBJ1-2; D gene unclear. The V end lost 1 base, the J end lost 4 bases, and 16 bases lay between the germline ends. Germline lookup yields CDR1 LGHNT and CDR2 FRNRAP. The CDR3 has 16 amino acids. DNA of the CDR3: TGTGCTAGTGGTTTGGACGGAATAGGGAGTGGCTATGGCTACACCTTC. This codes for CASGLDGIGSGYGYTF. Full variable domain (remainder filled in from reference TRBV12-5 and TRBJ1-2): DARVTQTPRHKVTEMGQEVTMRCQPILGHNTVFWYRQTMMQGLELLAYFRNRAPLDDSGMPKDRFSAEMPDATLATLKIQPSEPRDSAVYFCASGLDGIGSGYGYTFGSGTRLTVV.

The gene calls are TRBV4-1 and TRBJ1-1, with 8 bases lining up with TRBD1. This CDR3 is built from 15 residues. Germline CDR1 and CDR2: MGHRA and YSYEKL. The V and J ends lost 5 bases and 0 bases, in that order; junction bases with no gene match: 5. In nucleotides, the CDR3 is TGCGCCAGCAGCTTTACGACAGGGGTGAACACTGAAGCTTTCTTT. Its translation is CASSFTTGVNTEAFF.

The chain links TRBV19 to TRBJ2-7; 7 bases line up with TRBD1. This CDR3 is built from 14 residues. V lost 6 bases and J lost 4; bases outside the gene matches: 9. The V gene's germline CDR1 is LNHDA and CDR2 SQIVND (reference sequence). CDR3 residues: CASSPPGGVYEQYF. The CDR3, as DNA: TGTGCCAGTAGCCCCCCAGGGGGAGTATACGAGCAGTACTTC.

This chain's CDR3 is CASSLVTVADSYEQYF. The CDR3 DNA sequence: TGTGCCAGCAGCTTGGTGACAGTCGCAGATTCCTACGAGCAGTACTTC. The V call is TRBV5-4, the J call TRBJ2-7, with D perhaps TRBD1 (5 bases). The V and J ends lost 0 bases and 1 base respectively, with 14 bases between them. Germline V lookup: CDR1 SGHNT, CDR2 YYREEE (reference sequence). The CDR3 runs 16 residues. Combining the CDR3 with reference TRBV5-4 and TRBJ2-7 gives the whole variable domain ETGVTQSPTHLIKTRGQQVTLRCSSQSGHNTVSWYQQALGQGPQFIFQYYREEENGRGNFPPRFSGLQFPNYSSELNVNALELDDSALYLCASSLVTVADSYEQYFGPGTRLTVT.

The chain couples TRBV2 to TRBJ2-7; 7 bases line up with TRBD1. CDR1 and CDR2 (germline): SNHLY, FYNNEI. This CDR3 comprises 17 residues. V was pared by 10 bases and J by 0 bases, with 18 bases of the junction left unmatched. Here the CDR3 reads CATQGQWRYPSSYEQYF. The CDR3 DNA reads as TGTGCCACCCAGGGACAGTGGCGTTACCCAAGCTCCTACGAGCAGTACTTC.